This entry lists 32 T cell receptor beta chains sequenced from one sample in a study of T-cell memory formation after mild COVID-19. One entry per CDR3 protein, called by TCRdb with MiXCR from the 5' RACE reads. Among a few hundred thousand distinct CDR3 sequences listed, approximately 15% were seen once. Sequencing was performed on PBMCs or a T cell subset sorted from them (not recorded which). All receptors come from a man between 18 and 29 years old who had mild COVID-19 (a few samples of this study predate the infection). Cell type and time point are not known.

V is TRBV12-5 and J is TRBJ2-7; no definite D call. Germline loops: CDR1 LGHNT, CDR2 FRNRAP. The CDR3 runs 16 residues. Trimming removed 6 bases from V and 3 bases from J, with 21 bases in between. The CDR3 is CASGPSPGQLRYEQYV. The CDR3 DNA is TGTGCTAGTGGACCCTCCCCGGGCCAACTGCGCTACGAGCAGTACGTC.

This clonotype was recorded a few times. The chain employs TRBV19 and TRBJ2-2; D remains unclear. V lost 7 bases, J lost 0 bases, and 6 bases lay in between. The germline V gene has CDR1 LNHDA and CDR2 SQIVND (reference sequence). The length of the CDR3 is 13 residues. In nucleotides, the CDR3 is TGTGCCAGTATTAACGCGAACACCGGGGAGCTGTTTTTT. This gives the protein CASINANTGELFF. The variable domain in full, with the rest retrieved from reference TRBV19 and TRBJ2-2, is DGGITQSPKYLFRKEGQNVTLSCEQNLNHDAMYWYRQDPGQGLRLIYYSQIVNDFQKGDIAEGYSVSREKKESFPLTVTSAQKNPTAFYLCASINANTGELFFGEGSRLTVL.

This clonotype was observed at least ten times. The chain combines TRBV7-2 with TRBJ2-3, with 9 bases matching TRBD1. The CDR3 runs 15 residues. Trimming took 6 bases from V and 3 from J; bases not matched to a gene: 7. Looked up from germline, CDR1 is SGHTA and CDR2 is FQGNSA. The CDR3 here is CASRLRDRVTDTQYF. As DNA, the CDR3 is TGTGCCAGCAGACTCCGGGACAGGGTAACAGATACGCAGTATTTT.

This clonotype appeared a few times. The chain carries TRBV9 and TRBJ2-7; 12 bases fit TRBD2. Germline V gives CDR1 SGDLS, CDR2 YYNGEE. The CDR3 is made up of 16 amino acids. V lost 0 bases to trimming and J lost 2 bases; unmatched junction nucleotides: 3. The CDR3 protein is CASSVAGLAGPYEQYF. The CDR3 nucleotides read TGTGCCAGCAGCGTAGCGGGACTAGCGGGCCCCTACGAGCAGTACTTC. Filled out from reference TRBV9 and TRBJ2-7, the complete variable domain reads DSGVTQTPKHLITATGQRVTLRCSPRSGDLSVYWYQQSLDQGLQFLIQYYNGEERAKGNILERFSAQQFPDLHSELNLSSLELGDSALYFCASSVAGLAGPYEQYFGPGTRLTVT.

This clonotype was detected a few times. The chain carries TRBV14 and TRBJ1-1; the D gene is possibly TRBD1 (5 bases). Germline V gives CDR1 SGHDN, CDR2 FVKESK. V was shortened by 2 bases and J by 7 bases, with 14 bases between the two germline ends. This CDR3 is built from 14 residues. The CDR3 DNA sequence: TGTGCCAGCAGCCAACAAACAGGTGGGAGTGAAGCTTTCTTT. Its translation: CASSQQTGGSEAFF. The full variable domain, rest sourced from reference TRBV14 and TRBJ1-1, is EAGVTQFPSHSVIEKGQTVTLRCDPISGHDNLYWYRRVMGKEIKFLLHFVKESKQDESGMPNNRFLAERTGGTYSTLKVQPAELEDSGVYFCASSQQTGGSEAFFGQGTRLTVV.

The chain employs TRBV4-2 and TRBJ2-6; D remains unclear. This CDR3 contains 15 residues. V was trimmed by 3 bases and J by 0 bases, leaving 6 bases between them. The germline CDR1 and CDR2 sequences are LGHNA and YNFKEQ. The DNA for the CDR3 is TGTGCCAGCAGCCATTTATTCTCTGGGGCCAACGTCCTGACTTTC. Translating it yields CASSHLFSGANVLTF.

This clonotype has a count of ten or more. The chain couples TRBV7-2 to TRBJ2-3; D perhaps matches TRBD2 (5 bases). This CDR3 is built from 14 residues. The V gene's germline CDR1 is SGHTA and CDR2 FQGNSA. V lost 1 base, J lost 2 bases, and 7 bases lay in between. CDR3: CASSLVDSTDTQYF. The CDR3 DNA is TGTGCCAGCAGCTTAGTGGACTCCACAGATACGCAGTATTTT. Together with reference TRBV7-2 and TRBJ2-3, the CDR3 gives the full variable domain: GAGVSQSPSNKVTEKGKDVELRCDPISGHTALYWYRQSLGQGLEFLIYFQGNSAPDKSGLPSDRFSAERTGGSVSTLTIQRTQQEDSAVYLCASSLVDSTDTQYFGPGTRLTVL.

The chain carries TRBV7-3 and TRBJ2-1; D is unresolved. Germline V CDR1 and CDR2: SGHTA, FQGTGA. There are 12 residues in the CDR3. Trimming removed 2 bases from V and 9 bases from J, with 8 bases in between. CDR3 sequence (DNA): TGTGCCAGCAGCTTATTGGGCGGTGAGCAGTTCTTC. Protein sequence: CASSLLGGEQFF.

The CDR3 DNA reads as TGTGCCAGCAGCCAACCCGGCGGGGCTCCCCAAGACGATACGCAGTATTTT. Translating it yields CASSQPGGAPQDDTQYF. The gene calls are TRBV3-1 and TRBJ2-3; D is perhaps TRBD2 (6 bases). V lost 2 bases and J lost 6, with 21 bases in between. The CDR3 is 17 amino acids. Germline CDR1 is LGHDT and CDR2 is YNNKEL (reference sequence).

This clonotype has at least ten counts. V usage is TRBV5-1 and J usage is TRBJ2-1; 11 bases are shared with TRBD2. Trimming removed 5 bases from V and 4 bases from J; junction bases left unmatched: 5. Germline CDR1 and CDR2: SGHRS and YFSETQ. This CDR3 region has 15 residues. CDR3 loop: CASRPLAGEYNEQFF. CDR3 nucleotide sequence: TGCGCCAGCAGGCCACTAGCGGGGGAGTACAATGAGCAGTTCTTC. The whole variable domain, remainder taken from reference TRBV5-1 and TRBJ2-1, is KAGVTQTPRYLIKTRGQQVTLSCSPISGHRSVSWYQQTPGQGLQFLFEYFSETQRNKGNFPGRFSGRQFSNSRSEMNVSTLELGDSALYLCASRPLAGEYNEQFFGPGTRLTVL.

This clonotype was detected a few times. The CDR3 loop reads CASSLVLTRSYNEQFF. The CDR3 nucleotides are TGTGCCAGCAGCTTAGTACTAACCAGGAGCTACAATGAGCAGTTCTTC. The V and J genes are TRBV11-2 and TRBJ2-1; no reliable D call. Germline V gene lookup returns CDR1 SGHAT and CDR2 FQNNGV. This CDR3 region has 16 residues. The V gene lost 1 base and the J gene lost 3 bases, with 13 bases spanning the gap. Drawing the rest from reference TRBV11-2 and TRBJ2-1, the complete variable domain is EAGVAQSPRYKIIEKRQSVAFWCNPISGHATLYWYQQILGQGPKLLIQFQNNGVVDDSQLPKDRFSAERLKGVDSTLKIQPAKLEDSAVYLCASSLVLTRSYNEQFFGPGTRLTVL.

This chain links TRBV5-1 with TRBJ2-3, with a weak D call TRBD1 (6 bases). V was trimmed by 4 bases and J by 2 bases, leaving 11 bases between them. CDR1 SGHRS and CDR2 YFSETQ come from the germline V gene. The CDR3 totals 14 residues. The CDR3 sequence: CASSQWDITDTQYF. The CDR3 coding sequence is TGCGCCAGCAGCCAGTGGGACATCACAGATACGCAGTATTTT.

This clonotype was seen only a few times. This chain uses TRBV3-1 with TRBJ2-7; 7 nucleotides agree with TRBD1. The junction had 4 bases not matched to a gene; V was cut back by 5 bases and J by 3 bases. This CDR3 region has 13 residues. CDR1 is LGHDT and CDR2 is YNNKEL in the germline V gene (reference sequence). The CDR3 DNA reads TGTGCCAGCAGCTACGGACAGGACTACGAGCAGTACTTC. The encoded protein is CASSYGQDYEQYF.

The J gene is TRBJ1-5, the V gene TRBV7-4; no clear D. Trimming cost V 5 bases and J 4 bases, with 15 bases left between them. The CDR3 runs to 15 residues. Germline assignment: CDR1 SGHVT and CDR2 SQSDAQ. As DNA, the CDR3 is TGTGCCAGCAGCCAAGTACCTCAGAGTAATCAGCCCCAGCATTTT. Amino acids: CASSQVPQSNQPQHF.

The chain uses TRBV11-2 and TRBJ2-1; D not certain. Trimming removed 1 base at V and 7 bases at J, with 14 bases between. The CDR3 has 15 residues. In germline, CDR1 is SGHAT, CDR2 FQNNGV. CDR3 loop: CASSLGRDGANEQFF. In DNA form, the CDR3 reads TGTGCCAGCAGCTTAGGGAGAGACGGAGCGAATGAGCAGTTCTTC.

The V and J genes are TRBV9 and TRBJ2-7; D not resolved. Looked up from germline, CDR1 is SGDLS and CDR2 is YYNGEE. Trimming pared 4 bases from V and 3 bases from J, leaving 8 bases between. This CDR3 has 12 amino acids. The CDR3 DNA reads as TGTGCCAGCAGCATCGGCTTCTACGAGCAGTACGTC. Protein sequence: CASSIGFYEQYV.

The chain has TRBV10-3 and TRBJ1-5; D is ambiguous. The CDR3 sequence is 13 residues long. Per the germline V gene, CDR1 is ENHRY and CDR2 is SYGVKD. Trimming took 3 bases from V and 6 from J, leaving 9 bases between them. CDR3 coding DNA: TGTGCCATCAGTGATCGAGAGATTCAGCCCCAGCATTTT. It encodes CAISDREIQPQHF.

The rearrangement uses TRBV6-6 and TRBJ1-6, with D unclear. From germline, CDR1 is MNHNY and CDR2 SVGAGI (reference sequence). The CDR3 is 15 residues long. Trimming took off 8 bases at V and 6 bases at J, with 17 bases between the two ends. The chain's CDR3 is CASSFGGSFNSPLHF. CDR3 coding DNA: TGTGCCAGCTCCTTCGGAGGGAGCTTTAATTCACCCCTCCACTTT.

The chain uses TRBV6-5 and TRBJ2-7; no clear D gene. V was shortened by 2 bases and J by 6 bases, with 11 bases between the two germline ends. The germline CDR1 and CDR2 sequences are MNHEY and SVGAGI. The CDR3 runs to 13 residues. The CDR3 here is CASSYNPGGEQYV. CDR3 bases: TGTGCCAGCAGTTACAATCCGGGTGGCGAGCAGTACGTC.

The rearrangement joins TRBV15 to TRBJ2-4; maybe TRBD2 (7 bases). V gave up 5 bases and J gave up 8 bases, with 19 bases separating them. The CDR3 sequence is 15 residues long. CDR1 is LNHNV and CDR2 is YYDKDF in the germline V gene (reference sequence). CDR3 amino acids: CATSDRTAGGHIQYF. Here the CDR3 DNA reads TGTGCCACCAGCGACCGGACCGCCGGGGGGCACATTCAGTACTTC.

This clonotype was seen only a few times. This chain joins TRBV6-2 or TRBV6-3 and TRBJ2-2, with D hard to call. This CDR3 is 14 amino acids long. V shed 1 base and J shed 4 bases, with 7 bases lying between them. Germline V gene lookup returns CDR1 MNHEY and CDR2 SVGEGT. CDR3 bases: TGTGCCAGCAGTTACTTGAGTATCACCGGGGAGCTGTTTTTT. Its protein product is CASSYLSITGELFF.

This clonotype was picked up a small number of times. The chain uses TRBV7-9 and TRBJ2-5; D might be TRBD2 (6 bases). This CDR3 has 19 residues. Germline-derived CDR1 and CDR2 are SEHNR and FQNEAQ (reference sequence). V lost 1 base, J lost 1 base, and 22 bases lay in between. The CDR3 DNA reads as TGTGCCAGCAGCTTAGAAGTTTGGGCGACGGAGGGAATCCAAGAGACCCAGTACTTC. It specifies CASSLEVWATEGIQETQYF.

This clonotype was found a few times. The chain is built from TRBV9 and TRBJ2-2; the D call may be TRBD1 or TRBD2 (5 bases each). The CDR3 contains 17 residues. V was cut by 3 bases and J by 4 bases, with 19 bases left in between. From germline, CDR1 is SGDLS and CDR2 YYNGEE. The CDR3 sequence: CASSGPGEGAGTGELFF. The CDR3 nucleotides are TGTGCCAGCAGCGGCCCAGGCGAAGGGGCGGGCACCGGGGAGCTGTTTTTT.

DNA for the CDR3: TGTGCCAGCAGCCGGACAGTCCTCTACGAGCAGTACTTC. Translating gives CASSRTVLYEQYF. The chain is built from TRBV6-5 and TRBJ2-7, with a possible D match to TRBD1 (6 bases). V lost 6 bases, J lost 3 bases, and 12 bases lay in between. The length of the CDR3 is 13 residues. Germline V CDR1 and CDR2: MNHEY, SVGAGI.

This clonotype was detected ten times or more. CDR3 amino acids: CASSSGNTGELFF. Here the CDR3 DNA reads TGTGCCAGCAGTTCGGGGAACACCGGGGAGCTGTTTTTT. The rearrangement uses TRBV6-2 or TRBV6-3 and TRBJ2-2, with D unclear. This CDR3 has 13 residues. V lost 4 bases, J lost 1 base, and 4 bases lay in between. From germline, CDR1 is MNHEY and CDR2 SVGEGT.

A few counts support this clonotype. The chain carries TRBV6-2 or TRBV6-3 and TRBJ2-3; D is possibly TRBD1 or TRBD2 (6 bases each). The CDR3 covers 15 residues. Trimming took 4 bases from V and 4 from J, leaving 15 bases between them. Germline-derived CDR1 and CDR2 are MNHEY and SVGEGT. CDR3 bases: TGTGCCAGCAGTTTGGGGGGCCCAGCAGCAGATACGCAGTATTTT. This encodes CASSLGGPAADTQYF.

This clonotype was counted a few times. The gene calls are TRBV7-9 and TRBJ2-2; TRBD2 is a possible D gene (6 bases). With 0 bases removed from V and 6 bases from J, the gap between germline ends came to 11 bases. Per germline, CDR1 SEHNR and CDR2 FQNEAQ (reference sequence). The CDR3 has 15 amino acids. CDR3 in amino acids: CASSLASGGPGELFF. CDR3 bases: TGTGCCAGCAGCTTAGCTAGCGGAGGACCCGGGGAGCTGTTTTTT.

V is TRBV4-3 and J is TRBJ2-3; 12 positions agree with TRBD2. The CDR3 length is 16 residues. CDR1 and CDR2 from the germline V gene are LGHNA and YSLEER. The J segment lost 4 bases and the V segment lost 1 base, leaving 3 bases of the junction unmatched. The CDR3 region has the DNA TGCGCCAGCAGCCAAGTGGCTAGCGGGGGGGCAGATACGCAGTATTTT. It encodes CASSQVASGGADTQYF.

The chain employs TRBV7-2 and TRBJ1-2; 7 nucleotides agree with TRBD1. The length of the CDR3 is 15 residues. After removal of 1 base from V and 2 bases from J, the junction contained 4 bases not matched to a gene. Germline CDR1 SGHTA, CDR2 FQGNSA. Here the CDR3 DNA reads TGTGCCAGCAGCTTAGTCCCAGGGGGGAACTATGGCTACACCTTC. This gives the protein CASSLVPGGNYGYTF.

Only a few counts were recorded for this clonotype. The chain recombines TRBV21-1 with TRBJ2-1; TRBD2 reflects the table's D call only, with no check against the DNA. TRBV21-1 is assigned pseudogene status. This CDR3 spans 16 amino acids. Here the CDR3 DNA reads TGTGCCAGCAGCAAAGAAGGGGAGGCCCTGGGCAATGAGCAGTTCTTC. Amino acids: CASSKEGEALGNEQFF.

This clonotype was seen a few times. The CDR3, as DNA: TGTGCCACCGGGACAGCAAACACCGGGGAGCTGTTTTTT. Encoded protein: CATGTANTGELFF. V is TRBV7-9 and J is TRBJ2-2; 7 bases are a match to TRBD1. The CDR3 runs 13 residues. V dropped 10 bases and J dropped 2; count of bases not matched to a gene: 4. CDR1 is SEHNR and CDR2 is FQNEAQ in the germline V gene (reference sequence).

The V and J genes are TRBV6-5 and TRBJ2-5; maybe TRBD2 (6 bases). CDR1 is MNHEY, CDR2 SVGAGI, per germline. The CDR3 contains 17 residues. Trimming took off 2 bases at V and 0 bases at J, with 16 bases between the two ends. The CDR3 nucleotides read TGTGCCAGCAGTTACGATAATCCAGGAGGGTACCAAGAGACCCAGTACTTC. It translates to CASSYDNPGGYQETQYF.